A selection of T cell receptor beta chains follows, all from one sample in a study of beta chain features in type 1 diabetes. Clones were read by immunoSEQ multiplex PCR, and TCRdb kept only the in-frame ones, dropping some. The sample has 300,000 to 400,000 clones, approximately 15% seen once. Source material: naive CD4+ T cells from blood. The receptors were sampled from a woman aged 18-35 years with type 1 diabetes. Both conserved end residues are part of each CDR3. Each record gives: D gene, V gene, J gene, clone size, CDR3 protein, CDR3 DNA. The D gene is left open where the match is weak. Clone size is stated in some rows and not others, as once, few, many or a class when expanded.

TRBD1	TRBV27	TRBJ2-5	-	CASSLVPEGAQGNPQYF	TGTGCCAGCAGTTTAGTCCCTGAGGGGGCGCAGGGGAACCCCCAGTACTTC
TRBD2	TRBV4-1	TRBJ2-1	few	CASSQWSSGRDNEQFF	TGCGCCAGCAGCCAGTGGAGTAGCGGGAGGGATAATGAGCAGTTCTTC
TRBD2	TRBV5-4	TRBJ2-3	few	CASSFFLAGGSDTQYF	TGTGCCAGCAGCTTCTTTCTAGCGGGAGGTTCAGATACGCAGTATTTT
TRBD1	TRBV30	TRBJ1-5	few	CAWREGAGQPQHF	TGTGCCTGGAGGGAGGGGGCAGGTCAGCCCCAGCATTTT
TRBD2	TRBV5-1	TRBJ2-1	-	CASSVTSGMWNEQFF	TGCGCCAGCAGCGTCACTAGCGGGATGTGGAATGAGCAGTTCTTC
TRBD1	TRBV7-2	TRBJ2-2	-	CASSSTGGHTGELFF	TGTGCCAGCAGCTCCACAGGGGGGCACACCGGGGAGCTGTTTTTT
-	TRBV6-5	TRBJ1-2	-	CASSYSSGGAYGYTF	TGTGCCAGCAGTTATTCCTCTGGGGGGGCCTATGGCTACACCTTC
-	TRBV2	TRBJ2-3	-	CASSRFSIAFTSTDTQYF	TGTGCCAGCAGTCGATTCTCAATAGCATTTACTAGCACAGATACGCAGTATTTT
-	TRBV11-2	TRBJ1-2	few	CASSGGEDGYTF	TGTGCCAGCAGCGGCGGGGAGGATGGCTACACCTTC
TRBD1	TRBV29-1	TRBJ1-4	-	CSVGEGRGREKLFF	TGCAGCGTGGGGGAAGGCAGGGGGAGAGAAAAACTGTTTTTT
TRBD1	TRBV18	TRBJ2-7	-	CASSPNTGQGDEQYF	TGTGCCAGCTCTCCCAACACGGGACAGGGGGACGAGCAGTACTTC
TRBD1	TRBV4-1	TRBJ2-1	few	CASRQGVDNEQFF	TGCGCCAGCAGACAGGGGGTAGACAATGAGCAGTTCTTC
TRBD2	TRBV30	TRBJ2-7	-	CAWATSGNYEQYF	TGTGCCTGGGCGACTAGCGGGAACTACGAGCAGTACTTC
TRBD1	TRBV19	TRBJ2-5	few	CASSMGTGQRAQYF	TGTGCCAGTAGTATGGGGACAGGTCAGAGGGCCCAGTACTTC
-	TRBV28	TRBJ2-7	-	CASSSRVEQYF	TGTGCCAGCAGTTCCAGGGTCGAGCAGTACTTC
TRBD2	TRBV30	TRBJ2-5	-	CAWTPPSGRETQYF	TGTGCCTGGACCCCCCCTAGCGGGAGGGAGACCCAGTACTTC
TRBD1	TRBV4-3	TRBJ1-1	-	CASSQEGTANTEAFF	TGCGCCAGCAGCCAAGAAGGGACAGCAAACACTGAAGCTTTCTTT
TRBD2	TRBV30	TRBJ2-1	-	CAWSSITSGKVKRNEQFF	TGTGCCTGGAGTAGTATAACTAGCGGGAAGGTTAAACGGAATGAGCAGTTCTTC
-	TRBV29-1	TRBJ2-5	few	CSAQMGGETQYF	TGCAGCGCCCAAATGGGGGGAGAGACCCAGTACTTC
TRBD2	TRBV5-1	TRBJ2-3	-	CASRVGTSGITDTQYF	TGCGCCAGCAGGGTCGGGACTAGCGGTATCACAGATACGCAGTATTTT
TRBD1	TRBV30	TRBJ1-4	-	CAWSTGDEKLFF	TGTGCCTGGAGTACAGGGGACGAAAAACTGTTTTTT
TRBD1	TRBV5-4	TRBJ1-2	few	CASSLGGQFGLYGYTF	TGTGCCAGCAGCTTGGGGGGACAGTTTGGCCTCTATGGCTACACCTTC